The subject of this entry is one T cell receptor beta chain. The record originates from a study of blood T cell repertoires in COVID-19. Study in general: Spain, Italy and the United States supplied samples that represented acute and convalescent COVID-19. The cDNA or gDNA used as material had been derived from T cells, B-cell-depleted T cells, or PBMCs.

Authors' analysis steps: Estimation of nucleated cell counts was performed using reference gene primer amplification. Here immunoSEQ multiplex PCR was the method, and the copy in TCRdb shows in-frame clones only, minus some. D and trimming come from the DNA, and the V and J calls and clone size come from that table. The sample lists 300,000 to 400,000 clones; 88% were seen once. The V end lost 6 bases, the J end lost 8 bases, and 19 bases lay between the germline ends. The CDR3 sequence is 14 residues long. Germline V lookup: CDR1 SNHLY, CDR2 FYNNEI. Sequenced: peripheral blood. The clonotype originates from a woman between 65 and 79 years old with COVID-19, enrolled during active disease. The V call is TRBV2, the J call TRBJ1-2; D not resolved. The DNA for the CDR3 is TGTGCCAGCAGCCCCAGCCAGCCTCGGAGGGGCTACACCTTC. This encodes CASSPSQPRRGYTF. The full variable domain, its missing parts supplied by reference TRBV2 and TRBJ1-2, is EPEVTQTPSHQVTQMGQEVILRCVPISNHLYFYWYRQILGQKVEFLVSFYNNEISEKSEIFDDQFSVERPDGSNFTLKIRSTKLEDSAMYFCASSPSQPRRGYTFGSGTRLTVV.